This T cell receptor beta chain was sequenced during a study of CD8 T cells in Susac syndrome. General study results and limits: In its TCR sequencing and HLA analysis, the study acknowledged that the number of individuals was relatively small.

Trimming cost V 5 bases and J 8 bases, with 7 bases left between them. CDR1 and CDR2 from the germline V gene are SEHNR and FQNEAQ (reference sequence). The CDR3 covers 11 residues. RNA, at about 0.45 to 1 ug, was reverse transcribed with random hexamers. TCRdb re-analysed the immunoSEQ multiplex PCR reads in MiXCR, keeping a single row per CDR3 protein. The sample carries about 150,000 distinct CDR3 sequences, approximately 96% recorded once. Comments on this clonotype: Its matching antigen is unknown.

Peripheral blood CD8+ and CD4+ T cells were profiled by TCR beta sequencing. Negative isolation yielded CD4+ and CD8+ T cells, and FACS enriched TEMRA cells. This chain connects TRBV7-9 to TRBJ2-1, with D tentatively TRBD2 (6 bases). This clonotype was sampled from a human donor with Susac syndrome. Material for sequencing was CD4+ T cells from PBMCs. The CDR3 region is CASSPSDEQFF. CDR3 DNA sequence: TGTGCCAGCAGCCCTAGCGATGAGCAGTTCTTC.